This paragraph covers one T cell receptor beta chain sequence. Per the germline V gene, CDR1 is MDHEN and CDR2 is SYDVKM. The CDR3 is 14 residues long. With V trimmed by 6 bases and J by 4 bases, 6 bases remained unmatched. The sample belongs to a study of blood T cell repertoires in COVID-19. Study context: Sources were T cells, B-cell-depleted T cells, or PBMCs; the material itself was cDNA or gDNA.

Libraries were prepared by immunoSEQ multiplex PCR; TCRdb keeps only in-frame clonotypes and omits some of them. The sample holds fewer than 400,000 clones; around 86% are singletons and the top ten take 4% to 6%. The receptor's source is a man aged 55 to 70 who had recovered from COVID-19. Sample: PBMCs or T cells enriched from blood (not recorded which). J is TRBJ2-7 and V is TRBV28; the match to TRBD2 covers 10 bases. CDR3 in DNA: TGTGCCAGCAGGAGGACTAGCGGACTATACGAGCAGTACTTC. Residues: CASRRTSGLYEQYF.